This T cell receptor (beta chain) was sequenced during a study of T cell responses to AZD1222 COVID-19 vaccine. About this clone: Its matching antigen is unknown.

General study points: Among AZD1222 vaccinees, only six or seven were seropositive at baseline. Sampled repertoires all dated from after the peak T cell response. Vaccine-associated CD4 TCRs ranged over spike, dominating at 160-218 and 743-854.

Assay: immunoSEQ multiplex PCR; the TCRdb copy retains only in-frame clones and omits some. Here the sample spans about 150,000 clones, 90% being singletons. V dropped 0 bases and J dropped 0 bases, with 10 bases sitting between them. The CDR3 is 17 residues long. CDR1 and CDR2 (germline): SGHNT, YYREEE (reference sequence). This chain uses TRBV5-4 with TRBJ2-6, with a tentative D call TRBD1 (6 bases). The TCR sequence derives from an adult in good health. The sample consisted of peripheral blood, taken on day 0 of AZD1222 vaccination. CDR3 protein: CASSLAQDSSGANVLTF. The CDR3 nucleotides are TGTGCCAGCAGCTTGGCACAGGACAGCTCTGGGGCCAACGTCCTGACTTTC.